Following are 2 T cell receptor beta chains from one sample sequenced in a study of OX40 agonist ivuxolimab in advanced cancers. The assay was immunoSEQ multiplex PCR, and TCRdb's table has in-frame clones only and misses some. This repertoire shows tens of thousands of clones, 65% to 90% found once; its top ten account for about 1%. The specimen was CD4+ or CD8+ T cells sorted from blood, collected in a trial of the OX40 agonist ivuxolimab. These receptors originate from an adult with an advanced solid tumor such as melanoma, head and neck, liver or kidney cancer.

The V call is TRBV18, the J call TRBJ1-1; the D is unclear. V was pared by 5 bases and J by 1 base, with 11 bases between. The CDR3 consists of 14 residues. Germline V gives CDR1 KGHSH, CDR2 LQKENI. The CDR3 sequence: CASSSGRGNTEAFF. CDR3 nucleotides: TGTGCCAGCTCATCTGGCCGTGGGAACACTGAAGCTTTCTTT.

This sequence joins TRBV5-1 and TRBJ2-5; TRBD2 matches 9 bases. Germline trimming cut 0 bases from V and 5 bases from J; bases unmatched to any gene: 5. Germline CDR1 reads SGHRS; CDR2 reads YFSETQ. CDR3 size: 15 residues. CDR3 protein: CASSLAAGGKETQYF. The CDR3 coding sequence is TGCGCCAGCAGCTTGGCAGCGGGGGGCAAGGAGACCCAGTACTTC.